This T cell receptor beta chain was recovered during a study of T-cell reconstitution after alpha-beta-depleted transplantation in children. V gave up 6 bases and J gave up 7 bases; unmatched junction bases: 9. The CDR3 is made up of 14 amino acids. In germline, CDR1 is SGHAT, CDR2 FQNNGV. This clonotype occurred many times. Unique molecular identifiers were incorporated into the prepared TCRbeta library. Each CDR3 protein is one row after TCRdb ran MiXCR on the PCR reads. The profile shows about 610,000 distinct CDR3 sequences, roughly 10% of them singletons. The specimen was PBMCs from the stem cell graft donor, collected from the stem cell graft. The V and J genes are TRBV11-2 and TRBJ2-7, with TRBD2 matching over 10 bases. This clonotype originated in a human donor who donated a stem cell graft to a child with acute myeloid leukemia. The CDR3 DNA reads as TGTGCCAGCAGATCACTAGCGGGAACGGGTGAGCAGTACTTC. Its translation is CASRSLAGTGEQYF.